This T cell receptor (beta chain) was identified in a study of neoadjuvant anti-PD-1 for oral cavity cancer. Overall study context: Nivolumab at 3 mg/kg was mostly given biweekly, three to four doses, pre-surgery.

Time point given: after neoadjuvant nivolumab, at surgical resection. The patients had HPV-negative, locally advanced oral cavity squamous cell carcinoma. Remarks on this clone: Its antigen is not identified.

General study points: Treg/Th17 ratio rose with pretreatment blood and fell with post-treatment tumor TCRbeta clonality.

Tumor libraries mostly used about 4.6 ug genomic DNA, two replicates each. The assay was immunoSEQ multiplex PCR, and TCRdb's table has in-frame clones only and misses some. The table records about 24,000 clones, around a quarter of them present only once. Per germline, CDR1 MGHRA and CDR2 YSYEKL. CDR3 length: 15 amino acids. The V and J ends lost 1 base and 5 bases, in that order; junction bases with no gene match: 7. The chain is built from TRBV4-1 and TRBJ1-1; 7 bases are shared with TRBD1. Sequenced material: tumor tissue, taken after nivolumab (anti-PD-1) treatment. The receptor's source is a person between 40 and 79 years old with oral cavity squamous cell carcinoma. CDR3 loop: CASSQGIQGETEAFF. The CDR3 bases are TGCGCCAGCAGCCAAGGTATTCAGGGGGAGACTGAAGCTTTCTTT.